This T cell receptor (beta chain) was documented in a study of blood T cell repertoires in COVID-19. Overall study: From the United States, Italy and Spain came samples of acute and convalescent COVID-19.

The length of the CDR3 is 15 residues. The germline gives CDR1 SGHVS, CDR2 FQNEAQ. J lost 3 bases, V lost 2 bases, and 3 bases had no gene match. Authors' methods: Reference gene primer amplification gave nucleated cell count estimates. TCRdb's copy holds only in-frame clones and misses some; the assay was immunoSEQ multiplex PCR. V and J calls and clone size are given by that table; D and trimming were obtained from the DNA. The sample shows approximately 170,000 clones, about nine tenths of them seen only once. The sequence was collected from a woman aged 70-85 years with acute or convalescent COVID-19. The chain is built from TRBV7-8 and TRBJ1-4, with 7 bases matching TRBD1. Sequencing was performed on peripheral blood. In DNA, the CDR3 is TGTGCCAGCAGCTTACGACAGGGTCCTAATGAAAAACTGTTTTTT. It yields the protein CASSLRQGPNEKLFF.